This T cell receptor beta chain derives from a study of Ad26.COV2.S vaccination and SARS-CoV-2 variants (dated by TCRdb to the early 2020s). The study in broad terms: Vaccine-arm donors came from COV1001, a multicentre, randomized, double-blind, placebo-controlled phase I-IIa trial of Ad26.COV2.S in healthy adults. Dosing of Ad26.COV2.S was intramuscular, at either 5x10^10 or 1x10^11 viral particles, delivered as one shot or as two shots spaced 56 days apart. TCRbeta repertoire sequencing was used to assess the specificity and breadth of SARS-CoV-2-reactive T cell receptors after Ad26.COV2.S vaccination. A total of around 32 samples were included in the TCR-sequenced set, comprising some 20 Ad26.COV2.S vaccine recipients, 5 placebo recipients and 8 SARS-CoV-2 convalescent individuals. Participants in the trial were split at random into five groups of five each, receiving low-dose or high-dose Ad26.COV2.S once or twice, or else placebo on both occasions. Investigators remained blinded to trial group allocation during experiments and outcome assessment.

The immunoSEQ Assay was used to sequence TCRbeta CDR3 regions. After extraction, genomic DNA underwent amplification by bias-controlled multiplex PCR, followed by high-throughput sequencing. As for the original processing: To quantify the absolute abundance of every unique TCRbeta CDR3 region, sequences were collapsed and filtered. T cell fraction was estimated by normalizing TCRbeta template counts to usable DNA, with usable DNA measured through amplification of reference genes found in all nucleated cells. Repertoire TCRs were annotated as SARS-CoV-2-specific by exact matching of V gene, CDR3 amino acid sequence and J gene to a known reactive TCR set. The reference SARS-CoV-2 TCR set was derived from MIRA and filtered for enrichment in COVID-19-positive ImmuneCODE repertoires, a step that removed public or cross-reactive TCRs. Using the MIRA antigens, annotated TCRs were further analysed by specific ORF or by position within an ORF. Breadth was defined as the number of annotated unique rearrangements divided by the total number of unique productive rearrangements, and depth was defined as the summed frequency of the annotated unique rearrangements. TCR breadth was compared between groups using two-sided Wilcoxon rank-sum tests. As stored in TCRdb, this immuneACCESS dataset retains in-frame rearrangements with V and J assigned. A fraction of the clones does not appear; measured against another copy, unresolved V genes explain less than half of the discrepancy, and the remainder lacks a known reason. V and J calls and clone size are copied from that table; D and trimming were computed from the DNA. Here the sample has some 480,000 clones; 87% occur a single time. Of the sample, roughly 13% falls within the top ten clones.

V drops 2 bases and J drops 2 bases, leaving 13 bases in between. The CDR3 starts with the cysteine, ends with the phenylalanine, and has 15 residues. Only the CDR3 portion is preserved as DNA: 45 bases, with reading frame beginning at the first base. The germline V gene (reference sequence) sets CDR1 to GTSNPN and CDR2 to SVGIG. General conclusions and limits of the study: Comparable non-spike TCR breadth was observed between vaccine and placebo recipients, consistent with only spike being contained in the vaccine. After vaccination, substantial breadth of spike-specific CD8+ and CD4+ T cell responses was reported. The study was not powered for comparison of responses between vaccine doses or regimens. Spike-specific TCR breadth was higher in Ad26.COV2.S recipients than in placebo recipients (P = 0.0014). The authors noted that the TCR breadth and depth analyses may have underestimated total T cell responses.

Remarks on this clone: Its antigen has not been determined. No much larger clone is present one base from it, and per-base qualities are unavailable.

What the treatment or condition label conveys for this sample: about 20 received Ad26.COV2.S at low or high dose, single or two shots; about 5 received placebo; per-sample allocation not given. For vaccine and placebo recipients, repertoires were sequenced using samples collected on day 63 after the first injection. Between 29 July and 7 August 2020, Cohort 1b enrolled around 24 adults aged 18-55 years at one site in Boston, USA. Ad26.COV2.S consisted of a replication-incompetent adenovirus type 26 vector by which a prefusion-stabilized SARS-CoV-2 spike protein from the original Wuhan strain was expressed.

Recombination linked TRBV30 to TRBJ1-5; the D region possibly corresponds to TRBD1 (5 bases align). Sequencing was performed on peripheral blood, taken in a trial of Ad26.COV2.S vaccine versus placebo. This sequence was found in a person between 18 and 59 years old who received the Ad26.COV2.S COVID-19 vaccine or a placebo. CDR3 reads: CAWSPRARGNQPQHF. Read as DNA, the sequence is TGTGCCTGGAGTCCCAGGGCCCGGGGCAATCAGCCCCAGCATTTT.